The 32 T cell receptor beta chains presented below share a single source sample, sequenced in a study of vaccination effects on CD4 cells after COVID-19. Their antigens remain unidentified. Sequenced by immunoSEQ multiplex PCR; TCRdb stores in-frame clones only, minus some. The repertoire holds some 50,000 clones, with 65% to 75% as singletons. The authors isolated CD4+ T cells after approximately 9 days of culture. The person was diagnosed with PCR-confirmed SARS-CoV-2 infection between March and December 2020. Two-dose vaccination with either BNT162b2 or mRNA-1273 was given to the participants. Here the sequenced sample was CD4+ T cells from PBMCs cultured without peptide, taken after COVID-19 vaccination. These receptors were obtained from a human donor who had a prior SARS-CoV-2 infection.

This chain links TRBV10-3 with TRBJ1-1; no clear D. Germline V gives CDR1 ENHRY, CDR2 SYGVKD. Trimming took off 2 bases at V and 6 bases at J, with 16 bases between the two ends. The CDR3 consists of 15 residues. CDR3 residues: CAISERVSGESEAFF. Here the CDR3 DNA reads TGTGCCATCAGTGAGCGCGTATCTGGGGAATCTGAAGCTTTCTTT.

This clone was recorded only once. The DNA of the CDR3 is TGTGCCAGCAGTCCCGGGACAGGGTTCGCCGTGGTTGAGACCCAGTACTTC. Its protein product is CASSPGTGFAVVETQYF. This chain joins TRBV11-3 and TRBJ2-5; 9 bases match TRBD1. CDR1 is SGHNT, CDR2 YENEEA, per germline. V lost 6 bases to trimming and J lost 5 bases; unmatched junction nucleotides: 16. The CDR3 covers 17 residues.

This clone was counted between two and nine times. The chain recombines TRBV5-1 with TRBJ1-4; TRBD1 matches at 9 bases. CDR1 is SGHRS and CDR2 is YFSETQ in the germline V gene. J was trimmed by 3 bases and V by 3 bases; bases with no gene match: 6. This CDR3 has 16 residues. The chain's CDR3 is CASSSQGAGANEKLFF. Here the CDR3 DNA reads TGCGCCAGCAGCTCACAGGGGGCCGGGGCTAATGAAAAACTGTTTTTT.

This clone was detected a few times. The chain couples TRBV30 to TRBJ1-2; 7 bases match TRBD1. The germline CDR1 and CDR2 sequences are GTSNPN and SVGIG (reference sequence). There are 13 residues in the CDR3. Trimming removed 0 bases from V and 8 bases from J; junction bases left unmatched: 6. This chain's CDR3 is CAWSVKGARGYTF. The CDR3, as DNA: TGTGCCTGGAGTGTAAAGGGGGCGAGGGGCTACACCTTC.

The rearrangement uses TRBV10-3 and TRBJ2-2; 8 bases line up with TRBD1. CDR1 is ENHRY and CDR2 is SYGVKD in the germline V gene. This CDR3 contains 13 residues. The V and J ends lost 11 bases and 4 bases, in that order; junction bases with no gene match: 6. The DNA for the CDR3 is TGTGCCGCACAGGGGGATAGCACCGGGGAGCTGTTTTTT. This sequence encodes CAAQGDSTGELFF.

The V gene is TRBV5-1, the J gene TRBJ2-7, with 8 bases identical to TRBD1. V gave up 4 bases and J gave up 3 bases; unmatched junction bases: 9. The germline V gene encodes CDR1 SGHRS and CDR2 YFSETQ. The CDR3 length is 15 residues. The chain's CDR3 is CASSLITGGGYEQYF. DNA of the CDR3: TGCGCCAGCAGCCTTATTACAGGGGGTGGCTACGAGCAGTACTTC.

The chain carries TRBV18 and TRBJ1-4, with D unclear. Trimming left V 2 bases short and J 4 bases short, with 11 bases between. Germline loops: CDR1 KGHSH, CDR2 LQKENI. This CDR3 is 15 amino acids long. CDR3 protein: CASSPRHRSNEKLFF. The CDR3 DNA follows: TGTGCCAGCTCACCAAGGCACCGGAGTAATGAAAAACTGTTTTTT.

V gene TRBV6-5 combines with J gene TRBJ1-5; D is unclear. The V gene's germline CDR1 is MNHEY and CDR2 SVGAGI. Trimming cost V 4 bases and J 0 bases, with 13 bases left between them. The CDR3 runs 16 residues. The CDR3: CASSFRPGNSNQPQHF. As DNA, the CDR3 is TGTGCCAGCAGTTTCCGCCCCGGGAATAGCAATCAGCCCCAGCATTTT.

This rearrangement joins TRBV18 to TRBJ2-1; 7 bases are shared with TRBD2. Per the germline V gene, CDR1 is KGHSH and CDR2 is LQKENI. Trimming removed 3 bases from V and 11 bases from J; junction bases left unmatched: 7. This CDR3 is built from 13 residues. The CDR3 DNA reads TGTGCCAGCTCACCGTTGGGAGGGGCAAAGCAGTTCTTC. This encodes CASSPLGGAKQFF.

The genes are TRBV3-1 (or the pseudogene TRBV3-2) and TRBJ2-3, with 7 positions matching TRBD2. Germline values: CDR1 LGHDT, CDR2 YNNKEL (reference sequence). The trim removed 1 base at V and 11 bases at J, leaving 12 bases unmatched. This CDR3 is 15 amino acids long. The CDR3 loop reads CASSQGGRAIQRQYF. The CDR3 DNA follows: TGTGCCAGCAGCCAAGGAGGGAGGGCCATACAGCGGCAGTATTTT.

The J gene is TRBJ2-3, the V gene TRBV25-1; D gene ambiguous. This CDR3 has 13 amino acids. The germline gives CDR1 MGHDK, CDR2 SYGVNS. The ends were cut back, 9 bases at V and 2 bases at J, with 12 bases in the middle. In DNA form, the CDR3 reads TGTGCCAGTAGCACCGATTCCACAGATACGCAGTATTTT. It specifies CASSTDSTDTQYF. Full variable domain (remainder filled in from reference TRBV25-1 and TRBJ2-3): EADIYQTPRYLVIGTGKKITLECSQTMGHDKMYWYQQDPGMELHLIHYSYGVNSTEKGDLSSESTVSRIRTEHFPLTLESARPSHTSQYLCASSTDSTDTQYFGPGTRLTVL.

Only a few counts were recorded for this clone. This chain uses TRBV4-1 with TRBJ1-1; D is possibly TRBD1 (6 bases). Per germline, CDR1 MGHRA and CDR2 YSYEKL. The V and J ends lost 4 bases and 3 bases respectively, with 15 bases between them. The CDR3 length is 15 residues. As DNA, the CDR3 is TGCGCCAGCAGCCTAACAGGGTCTTCCGACACTGAAGCTTTCTTT. Its protein is CASSLTGSSDTEAFF.

The V and J genes are TRBV6-5 and TRBJ2-7; 7 nucleotides match TRBD1. Unmatched junction bases numbered 12, after V lost 10 bases and J lost 6 bases. Germline V gene sequence: CDR1 MNHEY, CDR2 SVGAGI. The CDR3 length is 13 residues. Written as DNA, the CDR3 is TGTGCCACCTTTTCCAGGGGGAGCCTCGAGCAGTACTTC. It encodes CATFSRGSLEQYF.

The table lists this clone with a few counts. At one boundary the junction diverges from the germline segment, which might be a read error. The chain has TRBV13 and TRBJ1-4; D not resolved. This CDR3 is 16 amino acids long. Germline V gives CDR1 PRHDT, CDR2 FYEKMQ (reference sequence). CDR3 sequence: CASSLGLVGNGEKLFF. As DNA, the CDR3 is TGTGCCAGCAGCCTAGGGCTCGTGGGAAATGGTGAAAAACTGTTTTTT.

The rearrangement uses TRBV6-2 or TRBV6-3 and TRBJ2-3, with 9 bases aligning to TRBD1. The trim removed 2 bases at V and 2 bases at J, leaving 8 bases unmatched. The CDR3 runs to 17 residues. The V gene's germline CDR1 is MNHEY and CDR2 SVGEGT. The CDR3 sequence is CASSYKTGTGYTDTQYF. CDR3 nucleotides: TGTGCCAGCAGTTACAAAACCGGGACAGGGTACACAGATACGCAGTATTTT.

CDR3: CASSTRGGEETQYF. The DNA for the CDR3 is TGTGCCAGTAGTACCAGGGGAGGGGAAGAGACCCAGTACTTC. The rearrangement uses TRBV19 and TRBJ2-5, with D tentatively TRBD2 (7 bases). The CDR3 sequence is 14 residues long. Trimming shortened V by 4 bases and J by 3 bases, and 12 bases separated the two germline ends. Per germline, CDR1 LNHDA and CDR2 SQIVND (reference sequence).

This chain links TRBV15 with TRBJ2-1; TRBD1 matches 9 bases. There are 15 residues in the CDR3. V dropped 5 bases and J dropped 2; count of bases not matched to a gene: 4. CDR1 LNHNV and CDR2 YYDKDF come from the germline V gene (reference sequence). The CDR3 loop reads CATSGDRGAYNEQFF. Written as DNA, the CDR3 is TGTGCCACCAGCGGCGACAGGGGGGCCTACAATGAGCAGTTCTTC. Full variable domain (outside the CDR3, taken from reference TRBV15 and TRBJ2-1): DAMVIQNPRYQVTQFGKPVTLSCSQTLNHNVMYWYQQKSSQAPKLLFHYYDKDFNNEADTPDNFQSRRPNTSFCFLDIRSPGLGDTAMYLCATSGDRGAYNEQFFGPGTRLTVL.

The rearrangement uses TRBV5-6 and TRBJ1-1; D gene unclear. Per germline, CDR1 SGHDT and CDR2 YYEEEE. The CDR3 contains 16 residues. V was pared by 1 base and J by 1 base, with 14 bases between. The CDR3 nucleotides read TGTGCCAGCAGCTTGATCCCTGTGGAGAGGAACACTGAAGCTTTCTTT. Translated, it gives CASSLIPVERNTEAFF.

CDR3 residues: CSASNPGLNEKLFF. For the CDR3, the DNA is TGCAGTGCTAGTAATCCGGGCTTAAATGAAAAACTGTTTTTT. V and J are TRBV20-1 and TRBJ1-4; unclear D gene. In germline, CDR1 is DFQATT, CDR2 SNEGSKA (reference sequence). The CDR3 consists of 14 residues. The ends were cut back, 3 bases at V and 5 bases at J, with 13 bases in the middle.

The V call is TRBV28, the J call TRBJ1-2, with D possibly matching TRBD1 (5 bases). The germline V and J ends were trimmed by 3 bases and 2 bases, with 10 bases remaining between them. There are 14 residues in the CDR3. Per germline, CDR1 MDHEN and CDR2 SYDVKM. CDR3 residues: CASSLGGGNYGYTF. The CDR3, as DNA: TGTGCCAGCAGTTTGGGTGGGGGGAACTATGGCTACACCTTC.

This chain uses TRBV3-1 (or the pseudogene TRBV3-2) with TRBJ2-7; perhaps TRBD1 as D (5 bases). With 0 bases removed from V and 1 base from J, the gap between germline ends came to 16 bases. CDR1 and CDR2 (germline): LGHDT, YNNKEL (reference sequence). CDR3 size: 17 residues. This chain's CDR3 is CASSQDQRGAFSYEQYF. The CDR3 DNA is TGTGCCAGCAGCCAAGACCAGCGTGGGGCATTTTCCTACGAGCAGTACTTC.

The V gene is TRBV7-9, the J gene TRBJ2-5, with 13 bases matching TRBD2. The CDR3 covers 15 residues. Trimming took 5 bases from V and 4 from J; bases not matched to a gene: 4. From germline, CDR1 is SEHNR and CDR2 FQNEAQ (reference sequence). This chain's CDR3 is CASSRGLAGAETQYF. The CDR3 coding sequence is TGTGCCAGCAGCCGAGGACTAGCGGGAGCAGAGACCCAGTACTTC.

This sequence joins TRBV9 and TRBJ2-3, with D maybe TRBD2 (5 bases). Germline CDR1 reads SGDLS; CDR2 reads YYNGEE. V was trimmed by 0 bases and J by 4 bases, leaving 9 bases between them. This CDR3 region has 14 residues. The CDR3 DNA is TGTGCCAGCAGCGTAGTGTCTAGCCCAGATACGCAGTATTTT. Translated: CASSVVSSPDTQYF.

The rearrangement links TRBV10-3 to TRBJ1-5; D is perhaps TRBD1 (6 bases). This CDR3 has 14 residues. Trimming shortened V by 4 bases and J by 4 bases, and 11 bases separated the two germline ends. Germline CDR1 and CDR2: ENHRY and SYGVKD. CDR3 in amino acids: CAISGQVTNQPQHF. The CDR3 region has the DNA TGTGCCATCAGTGGACAGGTAACGAATCAGCCCCAGCATTTT.

The chain couples TRBV5-1 to TRBJ2-1; no clear D. CDR3 length equals 15 residues. Trimming removed 3 bases at V and 0 bases at J, with 10 bases between. CDR1 and CDR2 from the germline V gene are SGHRS and YFSETQ. The CDR3 DNA reads as TGCGCCAGCAGCTACTCCGCCCGCTCCTACAATGAGCAGTTCTTC. Protein: CASSYSARSYNEQFF.

CDR3 residues: CASTRDSYTDTQYF. For the CDR3, the DNA is TGTGCCAGCACCCGGGACAGCTACACAGATACGCAGTATTTT. The chain joins TRBV2 to TRBJ2-3, with TRBD1 matching over 7 bases. Looked up from germline, CDR1 is SNHLY and CDR2 is FYNNEI. This CDR3 is 14 amino acids long. The V segment lost 7 bases and the J segment 2 bases; nucleotides outside the gene matches: 6.

The V and J genes are TRBV11-2 and TRBJ2-3; tentative D call: TRBD2 (6 bases). In germline, CDR1 is SGHAT, CDR2 FQNNGV. V was pared by 5 bases and J by 0 bases, with 9 bases between. The CDR3 length is 14 residues. The DNA of the CDR3 is TGTGCCAGCAGCGCGGGACTCAGCACAGATACGCAGTATTTT. This translates into CASSAGLSTDTQYF.

This clone was seen more than once but under ten times. The chain links TRBV15 to TRBJ2-5, with TRBD1 as a possible D gene (5 bases). CDR3 length: 13 amino acids. The germline V and J ends were trimmed by 5 bases and 5 bases, with 12 bases remaining between them. Germline V lookup: CDR1 LNHNV, CDR2 YYDKDF (reference sequence). CDR3 protein: CATSQGLVETQYF. CDR3 in DNA: TGTGCCACCAGCCAGGGATTGGTTGAGACCCAGTACTTC.

This clone has more than one count but fewer than ten. This chain links TRBV25-1 with TRBJ2-1; 9 bases line up with TRBD2. The CDR3 runs to 16 residues. V lost 2 bases, J lost 9 bases, and 11 bases stayed unmatched. Germline V gene sequence: CDR1 MGHDK, CDR2 SYGVNS. The CDR3 is CASSEPASGIFGEQFF. CDR3 in DNA: TGTGCCAGCAGTGAACCGGCTAGCGGGATTTTCGGTGAGCAGTTCTTC.

This clone was recorded once. The rearrangement links TRBV5-1 to TRBJ2-4; weak D call: TRBD2 (5 bases). V gave up 1 base and J gave up 5 bases, with 10 bases separating them. Germline V gene lookup returns CDR1 SGHRS and CDR2 YFSETQ. The CDR3 runs 14 residues. The CDR3 bases are TGCGCCAGCAGCTTGAGCCTGGGAGAAAACATTCAGTACTTC. As protein: CASSLSLGENIQYF.

This clone was seen only once. The chain recombines TRBV5-4 with TRBJ2-3; 11 bases match TRBD2. The CDR3 sequence is 17 residues long. With 2 bases clipped from V and 3 bases from J, the junction kept 8 bases outside the gene matches. Germline CDR1 SGHNT, CDR2 YYREEE (reference sequence). CDR3 coding DNA: TGTGCCAGCAGCTTCGCTAGCGGGAGGAGGGGGACAGATACGCAGTATTTT. Translating it yields CASSFASGRRGTDTQYF.

The chain links TRBV6-2 or TRBV6-3 to TRBJ2-1; TRBD1 might be the D (5 bases). Germline V CDR1 and CDR2: MNHEY, SVGEGT. The CDR3 runs 14 residues. V was pared by 6 bases and J by 8 bases, with 17 bases between. DNA of the CDR3: TGTGCCAGCAGCCGGGTGGGGCTTGCCGATGAGCAGTTCTTC. This codes for CASSRVGLADEQFF.